This T cell receptor (beta chain) is from a study of blood T cell repertoires in COVID-19. Study summary: There were acute and convalescent COVID-19 samples, and they came from the United States, Italy and Spain. From T cells, B-cell-depleted T cells, or PBMCs came the material, which was cDNA or gDNA.

As processed by the authors: For nucleated cells, counts were estimated from reference gene primer amplification. Method: immunoSEQ multiplex PCR; TCRdb's copy keeps in-frame clones and lacks some. Clonal size and the V and J genes are those of that table, whereas D and trimming came from the DNA. The sample includes about 140,000 clones, over 75% of them seen just once. This clone was observed at least ten times. Losses at the gene ends were 5 bases for V and 6 bases for J; bases not matched to a gene: 14. The CDR3 sequence is 17 residues long. Germline CDR1 and CDR2: LNHDA and SQIVND (reference sequence).

This clonotype originated in a human donor in a cohort sampled during active COVID-19. The sample was peripheral blood. V is TRBV19 and J is TRBJ1-2; 11 bases align to TRBD1. CDR3 DNA sequence: TGTGCCAGTAGTGCAGCGCCCGGGACAGGGGGGAGTAATGGCTACACCTTC. Translated: CASSAAPGTGGSNGYTF.